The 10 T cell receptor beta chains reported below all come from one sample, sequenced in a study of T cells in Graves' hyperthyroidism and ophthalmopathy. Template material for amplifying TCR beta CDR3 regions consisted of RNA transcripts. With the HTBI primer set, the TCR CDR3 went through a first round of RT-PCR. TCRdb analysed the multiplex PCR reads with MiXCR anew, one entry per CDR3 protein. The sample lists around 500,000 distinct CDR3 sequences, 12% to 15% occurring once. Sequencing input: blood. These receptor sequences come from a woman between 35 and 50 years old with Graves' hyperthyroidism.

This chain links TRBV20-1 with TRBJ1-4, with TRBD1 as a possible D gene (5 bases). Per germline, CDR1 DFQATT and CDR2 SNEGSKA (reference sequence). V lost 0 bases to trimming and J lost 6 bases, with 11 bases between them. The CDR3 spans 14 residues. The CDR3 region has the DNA TGCAGTGCTAGAGATAGGGGAAAGGATGAAAAACTGTTTTTT. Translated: CSARDRGKDEKLFF.

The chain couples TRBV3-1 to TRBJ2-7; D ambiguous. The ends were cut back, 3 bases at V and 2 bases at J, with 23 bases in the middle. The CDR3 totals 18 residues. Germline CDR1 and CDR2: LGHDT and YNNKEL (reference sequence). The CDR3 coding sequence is TGTGCCAGCAGCCAGTCCACAATTTTCTCCTTGGGTGCCTACGAGCAGTACTTC. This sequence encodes CASSQSTIFSLGAYEQYF.

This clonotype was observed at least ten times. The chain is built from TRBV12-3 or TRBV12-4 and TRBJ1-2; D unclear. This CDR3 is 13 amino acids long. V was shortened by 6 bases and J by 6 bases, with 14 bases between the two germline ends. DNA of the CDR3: TGTGCCAGCAGCAAAGGGCAGAACAATGGCTACACCTTC. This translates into CASSKGQNNGYTF.

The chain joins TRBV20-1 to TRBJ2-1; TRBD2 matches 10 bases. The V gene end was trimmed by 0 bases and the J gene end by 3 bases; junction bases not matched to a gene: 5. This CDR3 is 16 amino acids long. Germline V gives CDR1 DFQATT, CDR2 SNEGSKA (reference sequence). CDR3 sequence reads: CSARDLLAGGYNEQFF. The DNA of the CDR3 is TGCAGTGCTAGAGATCTTTTAGCGGGAGGCTACAATGAGCAGTTCTTC.

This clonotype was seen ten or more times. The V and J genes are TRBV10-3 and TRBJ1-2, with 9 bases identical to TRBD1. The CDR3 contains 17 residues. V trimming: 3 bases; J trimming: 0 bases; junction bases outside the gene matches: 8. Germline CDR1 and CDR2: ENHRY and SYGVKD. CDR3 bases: TGTGCCATCAGTGACTCTCCGGGACAGGGATCTAACTATGGCTACACCTTC. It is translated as CAISDSPGQGSNYGYTF.

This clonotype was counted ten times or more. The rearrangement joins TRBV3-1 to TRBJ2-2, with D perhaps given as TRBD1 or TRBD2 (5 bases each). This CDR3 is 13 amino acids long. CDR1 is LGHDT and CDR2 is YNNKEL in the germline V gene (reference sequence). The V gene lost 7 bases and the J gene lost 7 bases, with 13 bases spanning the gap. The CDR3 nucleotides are TGTGCCAGCATAGGGGACCCCCACGGGGAGCTGTTTTTT. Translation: CASIGDPHGELFF.

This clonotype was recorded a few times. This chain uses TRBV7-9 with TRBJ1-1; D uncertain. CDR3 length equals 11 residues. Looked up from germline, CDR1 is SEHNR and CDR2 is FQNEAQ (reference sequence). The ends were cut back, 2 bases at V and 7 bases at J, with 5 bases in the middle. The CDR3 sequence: CASSLRSEAFF. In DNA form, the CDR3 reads TGTGCCAGCAGCTTAAGAAGTGAAGCTTTCTTT. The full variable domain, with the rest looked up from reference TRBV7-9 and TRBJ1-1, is DTGVSQNPRHKITKRGQNVTFRCDPISEHNRLYWYRQTLGQGPEFLTYFQNEAQLEKSRLLSDRFSAERPKGSFSTLEIQRTEQGDSAMYLCASSLRSEAFFGQGTRLTVV.

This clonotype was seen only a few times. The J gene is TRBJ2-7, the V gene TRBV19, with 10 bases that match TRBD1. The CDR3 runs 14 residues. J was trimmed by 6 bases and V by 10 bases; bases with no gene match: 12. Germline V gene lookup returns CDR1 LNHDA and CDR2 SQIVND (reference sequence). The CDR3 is CATRSGQGEAEQYF. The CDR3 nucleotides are TGTGCCACGCGCTCAGGACAGGGGGAGGCCGAGCAGTACTTC. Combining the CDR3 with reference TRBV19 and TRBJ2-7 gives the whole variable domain DGGITQSPKYLFRKEGQNVTLSCEQNLNHDAMYWYRQDPGQGLRLIYYSQIVNDFQKGDIAEGYSVSREKKESFPLTVTSAQKNPTAFYLCATRSGQGEAEQYFGPGTRLTVT.

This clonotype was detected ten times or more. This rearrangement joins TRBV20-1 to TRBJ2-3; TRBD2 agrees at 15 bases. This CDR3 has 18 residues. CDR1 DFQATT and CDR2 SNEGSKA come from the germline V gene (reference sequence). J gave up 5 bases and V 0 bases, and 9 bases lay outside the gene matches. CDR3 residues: CSARDKASGLAGGDTQYF. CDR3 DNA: TGCAGTGCTAGAGATAAGGCGTCGGGACTAGCGGGAGGAGATACGCAGTATTTT.

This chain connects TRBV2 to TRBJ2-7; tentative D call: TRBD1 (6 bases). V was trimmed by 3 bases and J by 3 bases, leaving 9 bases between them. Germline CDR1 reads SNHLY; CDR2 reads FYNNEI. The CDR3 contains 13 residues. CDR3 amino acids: CASSDGRGYEQYF. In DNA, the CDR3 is TGTGCCAGCAGTGACGGCAGGGGCTACGAGCAGTACTTC.